This TCR beta chain was documented in a study of shared T cell receptors in the human thymus. Libraries were prepared by immunoSEQ multiplex PCR; TCRdb keeps only in-frame clonotypes and omits some of them. Altogether over 350,000 clones are present, around 95% being singletons, with the ten largest covering roughly 0.02%. Trimming removed 5 bases from V and 4 bases from J; junction bases left unmatched: 4. Germline-derived CDR1 and CDR2 are SGHDT and YYEEEE. This CDR3 has 13 residues. The TCR was taken from a human donor. The source material was thymocytes. This rearrangement joins TRBV5-6 to TRBJ2-5; 8 positions agree with TRBD1. Here the CDR3 reads CASSFTGGETQYF. CDR3 sequence (DNA): TGTGCCAGCAGTTTCACAGGGGGAGAGACCCAGTACTTC.